A selection of T cell receptor beta chains follows, all from one sample in a study of response to subunit inactivated influenza vaccine. TCRdb re-analysed the RT-PCR reads in MiXCR, keeping a single row per CDR3 protein. The data contain approximately 530,000 distinct CDR3 sequences, around 13% of them singletons. The sample was PBMCs from blood, taken roughly 46 days after vaccination. All receptors come from a man aged 50 or older who received an inactivated influenza vaccine. CDR3s include the opening cysteine and the closing phenylalanine or tryptophan. The D gene is left open where the match is weak. Expanded clones are given a class, and other clones once, few, many or no size at all.

v_gene: TRBV20-1; abundance: few; j_gene: TRBJ2-1; d_gene: TRBD2; CDR3aa: CSARGTSLEQFF; CDR3nt: TGCAGTGCTAGAGGGACTAGCCTTGAGCAGTTCTTC
v_gene: TRBV20-1; abundance: few; j_gene: TRBJ2-7; d_gene: NA; CDR3aa: CSASVSTYEQYF; CDR3nt: TGCAGTGCTAGTGTCAGCACCTACGAGCAGTACTTC
v_gene: TRBV29-1; abundance: NA; j_gene: TRBJ2-3; d_gene: TRBD1; CDR3aa: CSVAGQGVTDTQYF; CDR3nt: TGCAGCGTTGCGGGACAGGGAGTGACAGATACGCAGTATTTT
v_gene: TRBV4-3; abundance: NA; j_gene: TRBJ1-2; d_gene: TRBD1; CDR3aa: CASSQGQGFSNYGYTF; CDR3nt: TGCGCCAGCAGCCAAGGACAGGGTTTTTCGAACTATGGCTACACCTTC
v_gene: TRBV5-1; abundance: few; j_gene: TRBJ1-3; d_gene: TRBD1; CDR3aa: CASSAGQGLNTIYF; CDR3nt: TGCGCCAGCAGCGCGGGACAGGGACTTAACACCATATATTTT
v_gene: TRBV15; abundance: NA; j_gene: TRBJ2-7; d_gene: TRBD2; CDR3aa: CATSRPGGSTYEQYF; CDR3nt: TGTGCCACCAGCAGACCGGGAGGCAGTACCTACGAGCAGTACTTC
v_gene: TRBV10-3; abundance: many; j_gene: TRBJ2-7; d_gene: TRBD2; CDR3aa: CAISELVSGRPYEQYF; CDR3nt: TGTGCCATCAGTGAGTTGGTTAGCGGGAGACCCTACGAGCAGTACTTC
v_gene: TRBV5-1; abundance: many; j_gene: TRBJ2-1; d_gene: NA; CDR3aa: CASSLWWNEQFF; CDR3nt: TGCGCCAGCAGCTTGTGGTGGAATGAGCAGTTCTTC
v_gene: TRBV6-1; abundance: NA; j_gene: TRBJ2-3; d_gene: TRBD2; CDR3aa: CASSAIPTSASTDTQYF; CDR3nt: TGTGCCAGCAGTGCTATCCCGACTAGCGCGTCCACAGATACGCAGTATTTT
v_gene: TRBV9; abundance: NA; j_gene: TRBJ2-1; d_gene: NA; CDR3aa: CASSPGTGGTSGVQFF; CDR3nt: TGTGCCAGCAGCCCCGGGACAGGGGGGACTAGCGGAGTGCAGTTCTTC
v_gene: TRBV12-3/TRBV12-4; abundance: many; j_gene: TRBJ2-3; d_gene: NA; CDR3aa: CASSPHTDTQYF; CDR3nt: TGTGCCAGCAGTCCACACACAGATACGCAGTATTTT